The 13 T cell receptor beta chains reported below all come from one sample, sequenced in a study of T cells in Graves' hyperthyroidism and ophthalmopathy. RNA transcripts gave rise to amplified TCR beta CDR3 regions. A first-round RT-PCR of the TCR CDR3 used the HTBI primer set. TCRdb re-derived calls from the multiplex PCR reads in MiXCR, one entry per CDR3 protein. The sample shows roughly 380,000 distinct CDR3 sequences, 14% of them seen only once. What was sequenced was blood. All receptors come from a woman aged 55-69 years with Graves' hyperthyroidism.

There are many counts of this clonotype. This chain joins TRBV7-6 and TRBJ2-1; weak D call: TRBD1 (6 bases). CDR1 and CDR2 from the germline V gene are SGHVS and FNYEAQ. Trimming pared 5 bases from V and 0 bases from J, leaving 14 bases between. The CDR3 extends over 16 amino acids. The CDR3 loop reads CASSPRQVSSYNEQFF. For the CDR3, the DNA is TGTGCCAGCAGCCCCCGACAGGTTAGCTCCTACAATGAGCAGTTCTTC.

This clonotype was observed many times. The chain carries TRBV20-1 and TRBJ2-2, with D unclear. This CDR3 has 14 amino acids. Trimming took off 1 base at V and 7 bases at J, with 13 bases between the two ends. Germline V lookup: CDR1 DFQATT, CDR2 SNEGSKA (reference sequence). The CDR3 spells CSARGGSTIGELFF. CDR3 nucleotide sequence: TGCAGTGCTAGAGGTGGTAGTACGATCGGGGAGCTGTTTTTT.

This clonotype appeared a few times. The chain has TRBV11-2 and TRBJ1-6, with D perhaps TRBD1 (5 bases). V was pared by 3 bases and J by 9 bases, with 15 bases between. This CDR3 has 15 residues. Germline CDR1 is SGHAT and CDR2 is FQNNGV. CDR3 in DNA: TGTGCCAGCAGCTTTGCTGCGGTGGGGGTTTCACCCCTCCACTTT. This sequence encodes CASSFAAVGVSPLHF.

This clonotype was found many times. The chain employs TRBV20-1 and TRBJ2-1; a possible D gene is TRBD2 (5 bases). Trimming took 3 bases from V and 2 from J, leaving 11 bases between them. Germline loops: CDR1 DFQATT, CDR2 SNEGSKA (reference sequence). There are 14 residues in the CDR3. The CDR3 bases are TGCAGTGCTAGCTGGAGGAAGGCCTACAATGAGCAGTTCTTC. Translation gives CSASWRKAYNEQFF.

This clonotype has a count of ten or more. The rearrangement joins TRBV3-1 to TRBJ2-5; possibly TRBD2 for D (5 bases). CDR1 and CDR2 (germline): LGHDT, YNNKEL (reference sequence). Deletions cut 6 bases from V and 3 bases from J, with 14 bases between. This CDR3 contains 14 residues. This CDR3 reads CASSLIGGKETQYF. The CDR3 nucleotides are TGTGCCAGCAGTCTAATAGGAGGTAAAGAGACCCAGTACTTC.

This clonotype came up a few times. The rearrangement uses TRBV19 and TRBJ2-5; 7 bases match TRBD1. Germline loops: CDR1 LNHDA, CDR2 SQIVND (reference sequence). The CDR3 is made up of 17 amino acids. The V segment lost 4 bases and the J segment 5 bases; nucleotides outside the gene matches: 16. CDR3 in amino acids: CASSTPRTGLAGETQYF. The CDR3 nucleotides read TGTGCCAGTAGTACCCCACGGACAGGCCTAGCAGGGGAGACCCAGTACTTC.

This clonotype was seen at least ten times. This chain connects TRBV28 to TRBJ2-1, with D possibly matching TRBD1 (5 bases). Germline loops: CDR1 MDHEN, CDR2 SYDVKM. There are 13 residues in the CDR3. Trimming shortened V by 10 bases and J by 0 bases, and 10 bases separated the two germline ends. This chain's CDR3 is CATSQGSYNEQFF. CDR3 nucleotides: TGTGCCACCAGCCAGGGCTCCTACAATGAGCAGTTCTTC.

The chain is built from TRBV5-5 and TRBJ1-2, with D possibly being TRBD1 (5 bases). V was pared by 4 bases and J by 4 bases, with 11 bases between. There are 13 residues in the CDR3. Germline V gives CDR1 SGHKS, CDR2 YYEKEE (reference sequence). The CDR3 spells CASSPLGGYGYTF. As DNA, the CDR3 is TGTGCCAGCAGCCCGCTCGGGGGCTATGGCTACACCTTC.

This clonotype was detected only a few times. The rearrangement joins TRBV20-1 to TRBJ2-1; D gene uncertain. V was cut by 3 bases and J by 6 bases, with 6 bases left in between. Per germline, CDR1 DFQATT and CDR2 SNEGSKA (reference sequence). This CDR3 contains 11 residues. In nucleotides, the CDR3 is TGCAGTGCTAGTAGTGTCAATGAGCAGTTCTTC. Protein: CSASSVNEQFF.

This clonotype was seen repeatedly, ten times or more. This rearrangement joins TRBV19 to TRBJ2-3; TRBD2 aligns across 9 bases. Per the germline V gene, CDR1 is LNHDA and CDR2 is SQIVND (reference sequence). The CDR3 extends over 16 amino acids. Trimming cost V 6 bases and J 0 bases; bases outside gene matches: 7. CDR3 nucleotide sequence: TGTGCCAGTAGCACACGCGGGAGGGTCAGCACAGATACGCAGTATTTT. Translating it yields CASSTRGRVSTDTQYF.

This chain links TRBV28 with TRBJ2-4; a weak D match, TRBD1 (6 bases). Germline-derived CDR1 and CDR2 are MDHEN and SYDVKM. Trimming pared 6 bases from V and 10 bases from J, leaving 22 bases between. This CDR3 spans 15 amino acids. The CDR3 DNA is TGTGCCAGCAGCCCAGCCGACGGTCAGGGGAGAATTCAGTACTTC. Protein: CASSPADGQGRIQYF.

V and J are TRBV5-1 and TRBJ1-1; a possible D gene is TRBD1 (5 bases). Trimming stripped 0 bases from V and 4 bases from J, with 13 bases between. The germline CDR1 and CDR2 sequences are SGHRS and YFSETQ. The CDR3 is made up of 15 amino acids. The CDR3 sequence: CASSLAPRGPTEAFF. CDR3 sequence (DNA): TGCGCCAGCAGCTTGGCACCCCGGGGACCCACTGAAGCTTTCTTT. Combining the CDR3 with reference TRBV5-1 and TRBJ1-1 gives the whole variable domain KAGVTQTPRYLIKTRGQQVTLSCSPISGHRSVSWYQQTPGQGLQFLFEYFSETQRNKGNFPGRFSGRQFSNSRSEMNVSTLELGDSALYLCASSLAPRGPTEAFFGQGTRLTVV.

This clonotype was observed a few times. DNA of the CDR3: TGTGCCACCAGTGATACCGGGCCCAACAATGAGCAGTTCTTC. This encodes CATSDTGPNNEQFF. The chain joins TRBV24-1 to TRBJ2-1; D ambiguous. Per germline, CDR1 KGHDR and CDR2 SFDVKD. Trimming cost V 3 bases and J 5 bases, with 10 bases left between them. This CDR3 contains 14 residues.